This T cell receptor beta chain derives from a study of cytomegalovirus exposure and HLA in healthy donors. Study conclusions and caveats: A later analysis linked a missense DCLRE1C variant to TCR beta V- and J-gene trimming. It was assumed in the presence/absence analyses that sequencing depth was roughly uniform across donors. More clonal expansion characterized HLA-associated TCR beta chains than equally common others in a later analysis. In a later analysis, common viral pathogens appeared linked to several of the most significant clusters.

About this clone: Its antigen is unknown.

This PCR relied on a set of 60 Vbeta primers and 13 Jbeta primers. Sequencing was performed with immunoSEQ multiplex PCR; in TCRdb, only in-frame clones are kept and a portion is missing. Of 110,000 to 150,000 clones listed, 73% are singletons. V was pared by 6 bases and J by 0 bases, with 12 bases of the junction left unmatched. Germline CDR1 and CDR2: ENHRY and SYGVKD. The CDR3 spans 18 residues. This sequence was found in a woman between 35 and 50 years old in good health and CMV-seronegative. V and J are TRBV10-3 and TRBJ2-7; TRBD2 matches at 12 bases. Sequencing used PBMCs. CDR3 coding DNA: TGTGCCATCAGCGACGGTCCTAGCGGGGGGGTGAGCTCCTACGAGCAGTACTTC. Amino acid sequence: CAISDGPSGGVSSYEQYF.